This record covers a single TCR beta chain. This specimen comes from a study of OX40 agonist ivuxolimab in advanced cancers. Profiling relied on immunoSEQ multiplex PCR, and the TCRdb table lists in-frame clones only, not all of them. The sample yields roughly 76,000 clones, 80% to 95% seen once. The material sequenced was CD4+ or CD8+ T cells sorted from blood, taken in a trial of the OX40 agonist ivuxolimab. The sequence derives from an adult with an advanced solid tumor such as melanoma, head and neck, liver or kidney cancer.

The CDR3 is CASTPFGGGLYNEQFF. DNA of the CDR3: TGCGCCAGCACCCCCTTTGGGGGGGGCTTATACAATGAGCAGTTCTTC. The V call is TRBV10-2, the J call TRBJ2-1, with D possibly TRBD2 on 7 matching bases. The CDR3 is 16 residues long. V was clipped by 7 bases and J by 4 bases, with 20 bases between them. CDR1 is WSHSY and CDR2 is SAAADI in the germline V gene.